This T cell receptor beta chain was obtained from a study of blood T cell repertoires in COVID-19. The germline gives CDR1 LNHDA, CDR2 SQIVND (reference sequence). Unmatched junction bases numbered 6, after V lost 3 bases and J lost 3 bases. This CDR3 has 15 residues. This clone was observed a few times. Sequencing used immunoSEQ multiplex PCR; TCRdb keeps in-frame clones, though not all of them. The data show about 130,000 clones, roughly 86% seen once. The sample was peripheral blood. This chain links TRBV19 with TRBJ1-1; TRBD1 matches 8 bases. The clonotype originates from a woman in her 70s with COVID-19, enrolled during active disease. CDR3 sequence: CASSMGQGAHTEAFF. The DNA for the CDR3 is TGTGCCAGTAGTATGGGGCAGGGGGCCCACACTGAAGCTTTCTTT.